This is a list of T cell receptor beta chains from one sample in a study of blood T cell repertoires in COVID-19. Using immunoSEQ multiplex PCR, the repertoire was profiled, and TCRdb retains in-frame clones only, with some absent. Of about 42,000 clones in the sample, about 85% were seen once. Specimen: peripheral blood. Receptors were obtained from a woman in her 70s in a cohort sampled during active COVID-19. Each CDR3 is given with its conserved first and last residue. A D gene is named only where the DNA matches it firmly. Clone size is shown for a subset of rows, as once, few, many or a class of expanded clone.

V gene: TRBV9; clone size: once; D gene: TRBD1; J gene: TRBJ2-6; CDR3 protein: CASSVEVDRAGANVLTF; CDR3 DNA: TGTGCCAGCAGCGTAGAGGTGGACAGGGCTGGGGCCAACGTCCTGACTTTC
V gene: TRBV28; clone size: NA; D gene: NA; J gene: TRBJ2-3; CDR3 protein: CASSPFKQRIGTDTQYF; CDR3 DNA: TGTGCCAGCAGTCCCTTCAAGCAGCGGATCGGGACAGATACGCAGTATTTT
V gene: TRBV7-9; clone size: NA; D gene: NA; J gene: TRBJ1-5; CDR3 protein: CASSPIENQPQHF; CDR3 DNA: TGTGCCAGCAGCCCCATAGAAAATCAGCCCCAGCATTTT
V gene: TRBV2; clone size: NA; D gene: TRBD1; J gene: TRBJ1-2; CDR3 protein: CASRGDRASYGYTF; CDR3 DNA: TGTGCCAGCAGGGGCGACAGGGCTTCCTATGGCTACACCTTC
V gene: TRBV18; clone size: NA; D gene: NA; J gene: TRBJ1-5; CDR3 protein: CASSPGLGNQPQHF; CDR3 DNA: TGTGCCAGCTCACCAGGGCTCGGCAATCAGCCCCAGCATTTT
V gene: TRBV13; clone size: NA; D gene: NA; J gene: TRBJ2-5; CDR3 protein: CASAQREETQYF; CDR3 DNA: TGTGCCAGCGCACAGAGGGAAGAGACCCAGTACTTC
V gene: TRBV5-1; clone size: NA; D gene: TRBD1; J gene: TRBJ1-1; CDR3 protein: CASSLEAGGFRTEAFF; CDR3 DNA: TGCGCCAGCAGCTTGGAGGCAGGGGGCTTTCGGACTGAAGCTTTCTTT
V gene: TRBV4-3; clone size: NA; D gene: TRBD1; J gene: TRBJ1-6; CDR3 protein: CASSQTGPNSPLHF; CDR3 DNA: TGCGCCAGCAGCCAGACAGGGCCCAATTCACCCCTCCACTTT
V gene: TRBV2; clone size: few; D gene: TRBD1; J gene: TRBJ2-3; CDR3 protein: CASSEIETGGTDTQYF; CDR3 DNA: TGTGCCAGCAGTGAAATCGAGACAGGGGGCACAGATACGCAGTATTTT
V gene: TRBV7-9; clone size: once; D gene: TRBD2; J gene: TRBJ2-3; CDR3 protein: CASSFLQAGTSGADTQYF; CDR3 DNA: TGTGCCAGCAGCTTTTTACAAGCCGGGACTAGCGGGGCAGATACGCAGTATTTT